This is a list of T cell receptor beta chains from one sample in a study of cytomegalovirus exposure and HLA in healthy donors. The repertoire was sequenced with immunoSEQ multiplex PCR; TCRdb's copy has only in-frame clones and lacks some. The table includes under 150,000 clones, more than 85% detected once. The sequenced sample was PBMCs. These receptors all stem from a man between 18 and 35 years old in good health and CMV-seropositive. Both conserved end residues are part of each CDR3. Clone sizes are given selectively: once, few, many, or a class where the clone is expanded.

abundance: -; v_gene: TRBV7-6; CDR3aa: CASSLGAPDYGYTF
abundance: -; v_gene: TRBV7-8; CDR3aa: CASSLADRQGGGYTF
abundance: -; v_gene: TRBV2; CDR3aa: CASSELASGILDTQYF
abundance: -; v_gene: TRBV9; CDR3aa: CASSADPRGGTGELFF
abundance: -; v_gene: TRBV19; CDR3aa: CASSIRDREKLFF
abundance: -; v_gene: TRBV19; CDR3aa: CASSTLQAPPYNEQFF
abundance: -; v_gene: TRBV18; CDR3aa: CASSPYTSGGSEGQYF
abundance: -; v_gene: TRBV10-3; CDR3aa: CAISDGSYEQYF
abundance: -; v_gene: TRBV4-1; CDR3aa: CASSQERGTNEKLFF
abundance: -; v_gene: TRBV6-5; CDR3aa: CATGTGDGYTF
abundance: -; v_gene: TRBV5-1; CDR3aa: CASSSLHQGDPGNTIYF
abundance: few; v_gene: TRBV30; CDR3aa: CAWSKGGEDWGLSYGYTF
abundance: -; v_gene: TRBV6-1; CDR3aa: CASSFELAGVNEQFF
abundance: -; v_gene: TRBV10-3; CDR3aa: CAISEFPTGVTRNYEQYF
abundance: few; v_gene: TRBV7-6; CDR3aa: CASSKGQASYEQYF
abundance: -; v_gene: TRBV15; CDR3aa: CATSRDRGTNEKLFF
abundance: -; v_gene: TRBV14; CDR3aa: CASSQVETYYEQYF
abundance: -; v_gene: TRBV27; CDR3aa: CASSRLGSSTDTQYF
abundance: -; v_gene: TRBV6-5; CDR3aa: CASSYSVGLEVNEQFF
abundance: -; v_gene: TRBV30; CDR3aa: CAWSVGSLTRGFF
abundance: -; v_gene: TRBV5-1; CDR3aa: CASKRNGGASTDTQYF
abundance: -; v_gene: TRBV30; CDR3aa: CAWSGDGRGEKLFF
abundance: -; v_gene: TRBV5-6; CDR3aa: CASSSPGQGLTNEKLFF
abundance: -; v_gene: TRBV30; CDR3aa: CAWSVVDTQQFF
abundance: -; v_gene: TRBV9; CDR3aa: CASSASGNVYNEQFF
abundance: -; v_gene: TRBV5-1; CDR3aa: CASSFSRTIDNEQFF
abundance: once; v_gene: TRBV7-9; CDR3aa: CASSPGTSGRVDTQYF
abundance: -; v_gene: TRBV27; CDR3aa: CASSLMGGGTEAFF
abundance: -; v_gene: TRBV21-1; CDR3aa: CASTPLRGINLMNTEAFF